This is a list of T cell receptor beta chains from one sample in a study of blood T cell repertoires in COVID-19. The protocol was immunoSEQ multiplex PCR, while the TCRdb copy is restricted to in-frame clones and leaves out a portion. The sample holds 200,000 to 300,000 clones; 86% are singletons and the top ten take under 3%. The sequencing sample was made of PBMCs or T cells enriched from blood (not recorded which). Receptor source: a woman aged 18-29 years who had recovered from COVID-19. Both conserved end residues are part of each CDR3. A D gene is named only where the DNA matches it firmly. Only some rows state a clone size, as once, few, many or a class for expanded clones.

d_call	j_call	cdr3_length	clone_size	v_call	cdr3_aa	cdr3_nt
NA	TRBJ1-6	14	NA	TRBV3-1/TRBV3-2	CASSQSGANSPLHF	TGTGCCAGCAGCCAGTCAGGGGCGAATTCACCCCTCCACTTT
NA	TRBJ2-3	17	NA	TRBV28	CASSLVFGLAFTDTQYF	TGTGCCAGCAGTTTAGTCTTCGGGCTAGCGTTCACAGATACGCAGTATTTT
TRBD1	TRBJ2-7	15	NA	TRBV5-1	CASRSLPGQGNEQYF	TGCGCCAGCAGGTCCCTACCGGGACAGGGAAACGAGCAGTACTTC
NA	TRBJ2-3	16	NA	TRBV15	CATSRGSGHSTDTQYF	TGTGCCACCAGCAGAGGGTCGGGACACAGCACAGATACGCAGTATTTT
TRBD2	TRBJ2-5	19	NA	TRBV5-4	CASSLAYGTSGFGGETQYF	TGTGCCAGCAGCTTGGCGTACGGGACTAGCGGTTTCGGCGGGGAGACCCAGTACTTC
NA	TRBJ1-2	15	NA	TRBV30	CAWIGKGDNLYGYTF	TGTGCCTGGATAGGAAAGGGGGACAACCTATATGGCTACACCTTC
NA	TRBJ2-7	15	NA	TRBV6-5	CASRASSRARHEQYF	TGTGCCAGCAGGGCCAGTTCGCGGGCCCGCCACGAGCAGTACTTC
NA	TRBJ1-5	12	NA	TRBV28	CASRESNQPQHF	TGTGCCAGCAGAGAGAGCAATCAGCCCCAGCATTTT
NA	TRBJ2-7	13	NA	TRBV30	CAWTDLGAYEQYF	TGTGCCTGGACCGACCTAGGGGCCTACGAGCAGTACTTC
NA	TRBJ2-1	15	NA	TRBV4-3	CASSQESRSDNEQFF	TGCGCCAGCAGCCAAGAATCCAGGTCGGACAATGAGCAGTTCTTC
NA	TRBJ2-6	17	once	TRBV24-1	CATSDSIDISGANVLTF	TGTGCCACCAGTGACTCCATTGACATCTCTGGGGCCAACGTCCTGACTTTC
TRBD2	TRBJ2-7	15	NA	TRBV4-2	CASSQATSGSNEQYF	TGTGCCAGCAGCCAAGCAACTAGCGGGAGTAACGAGCAGTACTTC
NA	TRBJ1-3	17	NA	TRBV28	CASRFYYGGSAGNTIYF	TGTGCCAGCAGATTCTATTATGGAGGGAGTGCTGGAAACACCATATATTTT
TRBD1	TRBJ1-2	17	once	TRBV5-1	CASSLEGPGQGLDGYTF	TGCGCCAGCAGCTTGGAAGGTCCGGGACAGGGGCTGGATGGCTACACCTTC
TRBD1	TRBJ1-1	15	NA	TRBV4-1	CASSQEGTENTEAFF	TGCGCCAGCAGCCAAGAGGGGACAGAAAACACTGAAGCTTTCTTT
NA	TRBJ2-7	15	NA	TRBV7-2	CASSLLGGSGYEQYF	TGTGCCAGCAGCCTCTTAGGAGGCAGCGGCTACGAGCAGTACTTC
NA	TRBJ1-1	15	NA	TRBV9	CASSVVSAGNTEAFF	TGTGCCAGCAGCGTAGTCTCGGCAGGGAACACTGAAGCTTTCTTT
TRBD2	TRBJ2-1	20	NA	TRBV4-2	CASSQDRLAGEGASYNEQFF	TGTGCCAGCAGCCAAGATCGACTAGCGGGCGAAGGGGCCTCCTACAATGAGCAGTTCTTC
TRBD1	TRBJ1-5	15	NA	TRBV6-5	CASSQTGQINQPQHF	TGTGCCAGCAGTCAAACGGGACAGATTAATCAGCCCCAGCATTTT
NA	TRBJ1-4	21	NA	TRBV13	CASSLYLRGQTITATNEKLFF	TGTGCCAGCAGCTTATACCTCAGGGGCCAAACCATAACTGCAACTAATGAAAAACTGTTTTTT
NA	TRBJ1-2	15	NA	TRBV30	CAWSPHRQVSYGYTF	TGTGCCTGGAGTCCCCACCGACAGGTGAGCTATGGCTACACCTTC
NA	TRBJ2-1	15	NA	TRBV7-2	CASTAGLADYNEQFF	TGTGCCAGCACCGCAGGACTGGCAGACTACAATGAGCAGTTCTTC
TRBD1	TRBJ1-1	13	NA	TRBV19	CASSYNRGTEAFF	TGTGCCAGTAGTTACAACAGGGGAACTGAAGCTTTCTTT
TRBD1	TRBJ2-7	18	NA	TRBV7-7	CASSPLRFPGQGDHEQYF	TGTGCCAGCAGCCCGCTTCGGTTCCCGGGACAGGGGGACCACGAGCAGTACTTC
NA	TRBJ1-2	14	once	TRBV7-9	CASSPIGRLYGYTF	TGTGCCAGCAGCCCAATTGGCAGGCTCTATGGCTACACCTTC
TRBD1	TRBJ2-7	15	NA	TRBV27	CASSLGQGLPYEQYF	TGTGCCAGCAGTTTAGGACAGGGTCTGCCCTACGAGCAGTACTTC
NA	TRBJ1-5	15	NA	TRBV19	CASSDRADSNQPQHF	TGTGCCAGTAGTGACAGAGCAGATAGCAATCAGCCCCAGCATTTT
TRBD1	TRBJ1-5	14	NA	TRBV6-5	CASTDTGAYQPQHF	TGTGCCAGCACCGATACAGGGGCATACCAGCCCCAGCATTTT
NA	TRBJ2-3	16	NA	TRBV11-3	CASSLGTVFDTDTQYF	TGTGCCAGCAGCTTAGGGACAGTTTTCGACACAGATACGCAGTATTTT
TRBD1	TRBJ1-2	16	NA	TRBV27	CASSFPIGQGGFGYTF	TGTGCCAGCAGTTTCCCCATTGGCCAGGGGGGATTCGGCTACACCTTC
TRBD1	TRBJ1-4	15	NA	TRBV4-1	CASRLGQGANEKLFF	TGCGCCAGCCGCCTAGGACAGGGGGCTAATGAAAAACTGTTTTTT
TRBD1	TRBJ1-1	15	NA	TRBV5-1	CASSSVYRGVTEAFF	TGCGCCAGCAGCTCCGTATACAGGGGTGTGACTGAAGCTTTCTTT
TRBD2	TRBJ2-1	16	few	TRBV5-4	CASSRHGRETYNEQFF	TGTGCCAGCAGCCGTCATGGGCGGGAGACCTACAATGAGCAGTTCTTC
TRBD1	TRBJ2-7	14	once	TRBV7-6	CASSLDRGPYEQYF	TGTGCCAGCAGCCTGGACAGGGGGCCCTACGAGCAGTACTTC
NA	TRBJ2-7	16	NA	TRBV27	CANPNQQGRGTYEQYF	TGTGCCAACCCAAATCAACAGGGAAGGGGAACCTACGAGCAGTACTTC
NA	TRBJ2-3	13	NA	TRBV9	CASSVVLGEAQYF	TGTGCCAGCAGCGTAGTCTTGGGGGAGGCGCAGTATTTT
NA	TRBJ2-1	15	NA	TRBV15	CATSIGLAEANEQFF	TGTGCCACCAGCATCGGGTTAGCGGAAGCCAATGAGCAGTTCTTC